What follows are 20 T cell receptor beta chains derived from one specimen sequenced in a study of blood T cell repertoires in COVID-19. Sequenced by immunoSEQ multiplex PCR; TCRdb stores in-frame clones only, minus some. The sample includes about 380,000 clones, more than 75% of them seen just once. Sequencing was carried out using PBMCs or T cells enriched from blood (not recorded which). The receptors originated from a woman between 18 and 29 years old who had recovered from COVID-19.

The gene calls are TRBV12-3 or TRBV12-4 and TRBJ1-2, with D possibly TRBD1 on 5 matching bases. V shed 5 bases and J shed 5 bases, with 9 bases lying between them. The CDR3 length is 12 residues. As DNA, the CDR3 is TGTGCCAGCAGTCCGTCAGGGTATGGCTACACCTTC. This codes for CASSPSGYGYTF.

This chain links TRBV7-9 with TRBJ1-1, with D hard to call. Germline CDR1 reads SEHNR; CDR2 reads FQNEAQ (reference sequence). The CDR3 is made up of 12 amino acids. The germline V and J ends were trimmed by 3 bases and 11 bases, with 13 bases remaining between them. The CDR3 is CASSFSGVGAFF. CDR3 nucleotides: TGTGCCAGCAGCTTTTCCGGGGTCGGGGCTTTCTTT.

The chain uses TRBV6-5 and TRBJ1-6; D is possibly TRBD1 (5 bases). V was shortened by 6 bases and J by 9 bases, with 9 bases between the two germline ends. The germline gives CDR1 MNHEY, CDR2 SVGAGI. The CDR3 has 12 residues. CDR3 coding DNA: TGTGCCAGCAGCCGGACAAGTTCACCCCTCCACTTT. Translating it yields CASSRTSSPLHF.

J is TRBJ1-4 and V is TRBV6-5, with 11 nucleotides matching TRBD1. The CDR3 consists of 14 residues. CDR1 and CDR2 (germline): MNHEY, SVGAGI. V gave up 2 bases and J gave up 7 bases; unmatched junction bases: 0. The CDR3 loop reads CASSYGTGGEKLFF. CDR3 bases: TGTGCCAGCAGTTACGGGACAGGGGGTGAAAAACTGTTTTTT.

V gene TRBV5-1 combines with J gene TRBJ2-2; 10 bases align to TRBD1. Germline trimming cut 0 bases from V and 5 bases from J; bases unmatched to any gene: 7. CDR3 length: 17 amino acids. Germline assignment: CDR1 SGHRS and CDR2 YFSETQ. This chain's CDR3 is CASSLEGRQGATGELFF. The CDR3 nucleotides read TGCGCCAGCAGCTTGGAAGGGCGACAGGGGGCAACCGGGGAGCTGTTTTTT. Together with reference TRBV5-1 and TRBJ2-2, the CDR3 gives the full variable domain: KAGVTQTPRYLIKTRGQQVTLSCSPISGHRSVSWYQQTPGQGLQFLFEYFSETQRNKGNFPGRFSGRQFSNSRSEMNVSTLELGDSALYLCASSLEGRQGATGELFFGEGSRLTVL.

The chain is built from TRBV11-1 and TRBJ2-5; 10 bases are a match to TRBD1. V was clipped by 0 bases and J by 4 bases; unmatched bases: 2. In germline, CDR1 is SGHAT, CDR2 FQDESV (reference sequence). The CDR3 is made up of 15 amino acids. This chain's CDR3 is CASSLADRGRETQYF. CDR3 coding DNA: TGTGCCAGCAGCTTAGCCGACAGGGGGCGAGAGACCCAGTACTTC.

The rearrangement uses TRBV2 and TRBJ1-2; TRBD1 aligns across 7 bases. Germline V gives CDR1 SNHLY, CDR2 FYNNEI. V was clipped by 5 bases and J by 6 bases; unmatched bases: 9. The CDR3 sequence is 14 residues long. Here the CDR3 DNA reads TGTGCCAGCAGTCGATGGAGTCAGGGGGATGGCTACACCTTC. As protein: CASSRWSQGDGYTF.

This clone was observed a few times. The chain combines TRBV3-1 (or the pseudogene TRBV3-2) with TRBJ1-6; 9 bases align to TRBD1. This CDR3 region has 15 residues. The ends lost 5 bases at V and 7 bases at J; junction bases unmatched: 6. Germline loops: CDR1 LGHDT, CDR2 YNNKEL (reference sequence). The chain's CDR3 is CASSAGTGLNSPLHF. As DNA, the CDR3 is TGTGCCAGCAGCGCCGGGACAGGGTTAAATTCACCCCTCCACTTT.

The chain combines TRBV2 with TRBJ2-7; tentative D call: TRBD1 (5 bases). CDR1 SNHLY and CDR2 FYNNEI come from the germline V gene. This CDR3 comprises 17 residues. V shed 0 bases and J shed 6 bases, with 21 bases lying between them. The CDR3 sequence is CASSEAPYRKGRSEQYF. DNA for the CDR3: TGTGCCAGCAGTGAAGCGCCGTACAGGAAAGGGCGTTCCGAGCAGTACTTC.

This clone is a singleton in its sample. The genes are TRBV7-2 and TRBJ1-2; D gene unclear. Germline assignment: CDR1 SGHTA and CDR2 FQGNSA. The CDR3 is 14 residues long. Trimming left V 1 base short and J 5 bases short, with 11 bases between. The CDR3 region has the DNA TGTGCCAGCAGCTTAGTGGGCAGTTCGTATGGCTACACCTTC. Its translation: CASSLVGSSYGYTF.

A single count supports this clone. In DNA form, the CDR3 reads TGTGCCAGTAAAAGAGGGGGAGAGGCGAATTCACCCCTCCACTTT. This encodes CASKRGGEANSPLHF. The chain has TRBV19 and TRBJ1-6, with D maybe TRBD1 (6 bases). This CDR3 has 15 amino acids. The V end was cut by 7 bases, the J end by 7 bases, with 17 bases between. CDR1 LNHDA and CDR2 SQIVND come from the germline V gene (reference sequence).

The CDR3: CASSQVSGGLPGYTF. CDR3 in DNA: TGCGCCAGCAGCCAAGTTTCAGGGGGGCTCCCTGGCTACACCTTC. This sequence joins TRBV4-1 and TRBJ1-2; 7 nucleotides align to TRBD1. Germline CDR1 is MGHRA and CDR2 is YSYEKL. This CDR3 region has 15 residues. The J segment lost 7 bases and the V segment lost 1 base, leaving 9 bases of the junction unmatched.

This clone showed up just once. The chain links TRBV4-2 to TRBJ2-7, with D possibly TRBD1 on 5 matching bases. Germline CDR1 LGHNA, CDR2 YNFKEQ. V lost 4 bases to trimming and J lost 2 bases, with 12 bases between them. The CDR3 runs 14 residues. Here the CDR3 DNA reads TGTGCCAGCAGCCGGACGGACACGACCTACGAGCAGTACTTC. This translates into CASSRTDTTYEQYF.

This rearrangement joins TRBV5-4 to TRBJ2-5; TRBD2 agrees at 9 bases. Germline lookup yields CDR1 SGHNT and CDR2 YYREEE (reference sequence). The V segment lost 4 bases and the J segment 5 bases; nucleotides outside the gene matches: 9. This CDR3 spans 15 amino acids. For the CDR3, the DNA is TGTGCCAGCAGCCCACCTCCGCGGGGGGGGGAGACCCAGTACTTC. Amino acid sequence: CASSPPPRGGETQYF.

In this sample, this clone turned up once. The chain employs TRBV5-6 and TRBJ1-5, with D tentatively TRBD1 (5 bases). Germline V gene data show CDR1 as SGHDT and CDR2 as YYEEEE. V lost 2 bases, J lost 3 bases, and 9 bases lay in between. This CDR3 is 14 amino acids long. The CDR3 spells CASSFQGNNQPQHF. The CDR3 DNA sequence: TGTGCCAGCAGCTTTCAGGGTAACAATCAGCCCCAGCATTTT.

This clone was seen only a few times. The chain is built from TRBV6-2 or TRBV6-3 and TRBJ1-2; TRBD1 might be the D (6 bases). V dropped 6 bases and J dropped 2 bases, with 10 bases sitting between them. Germline CDR1 MNHEY, CDR2 SVGEGT. The length of the CDR3 is 13 residues. This CDR3 reads CASSPTGNYGYTF. Here the CDR3 DNA reads TGTGCCAGCAGCCCTACAGGGAACTATGGCTACACCTTC.

This chain connects TRBV2 to TRBJ2-1, with a possible D match to TRBD1 (5 bases). Germline assignment: CDR1 SNHLY and CDR2 FYNNEI. CDR3 length: 15 amino acids. Trimming left V 2 bases short and J 7 bases short, with 15 bases between. DNA for the CDR3: TGTGCCAGCAGTGAATCCAGGGTCTCCCCTAATGAGCAGTTCTTC. Translation gives CASSESRVSPNEQFF.

V usage is TRBV30 and J usage is TRBJ1-2; 11 positions match TRBD1. V lost 2 bases, J lost 1 base, and 6 bases stayed unmatched. CDR1 and CDR2 from the germline V gene are GTSNPN and SVGIG (reference sequence). This CDR3 comprises 16 residues. The CDR3 reads CAWSKRDRGFNYGYTF. CDR3 nucleotide sequence: TGTGCCTGGAGTAAGAGGGACAGGGGGTTTAACTATGGCTACACCTTC.

The chain combines TRBV2 with TRBJ2-1; 8 bases are a match to TRBD2. Germline CDR1 is SNHLY and CDR2 is FYNNEI. The CDR3 consists of 16 residues. Trimming removed 5 bases from V and 6 bases from J; junction bases left unmatched: 12. The CDR3 nucleotides are TGTGCCAGCAGTACCCCTAGGCAGCGGGGGAGCAATGAGCAGTTCTTC. Its translation: CASSTPRQRGSNEQFF.

The chain joins TRBV24-1 to TRBJ2-2; D may be TRBD1 (6 bases). Trimming took 1 base from V and 6 from J, leaving 11 bases between them. This CDR3 is 15 amino acids long. Germline CDR1 is KGHDR and CDR2 is SFDVKD. The CDR3, as DNA: TGTGCCACCAGTGATTTTACAGGGTATCCCGGGGAGCTGTTTTTT. As protein: CATSDFTGYPGELFF.